The rows below give T cell receptor beta chains drawn from one sample of a study of cytomegalovirus exposure and HLA in healthy donors. Data came from immunoSEQ multiplex PCR; TCRdb stores just in-frame clones and leaves some out. Among 100,000 to 150,000 clones, over 65% were seen once, and the ten largest hold 5.5% to 8%. The sequenced sample consisted of PBMCs. The origin of the receptors is a woman aged 40 to 50 in good health and CMV-seronegative. Each CDR3 is given without its conserved first and last residue.

J gene,V gene,CDR3 protein
TRBJ2-3,TRBV19,ASSMLREMDTQY
TRBJ1-3,TRBV4-3,ASSQGGRALSGNTIY
TRBJ2-3,TRBV29-1,SVRSAGALTDTQY
TRBJ1-3,TRBV2,ASRLTGGFGNTIY
TRBJ2-5,TRBV18,ASSSNYQTEETQY
TRBJ1-2,TRBV7-9,SSSSGTGARDYGYT
TRBJ2-5,TRBV19,ASRQTDLREQY
TRBJ2-1,TRBV5-1,ASSFLAGGPNEQF
TRBJ2-2,TRBV19,ASSIDSYAENTGELF
TRBJ2-7,TRBV14,ASSHRVSSYEQY
TRBJ2-7,TRBV5-1,ASSVDSPSYEQY
TRBJ2-3,TRBV7-9,ASSNRDRYRDTQY
TRBJ2-2,TRBV18,ASSPRTGGTGELF
TRBJ1-4,TRBV7-2,ASSLGPVDRGGEKLF